This T cell receptor beta chain appears in the sequencing data of a study of siplizumab effects on memory and regulatory T cells. Details on this clone: Its target is not known.

General study results and limits: Confirmatory evidence of suppressive function in proliferating siplizumab-culture Tregs was not obtained. Apparently key alloresponse contributors, naive T cells also seemed more diverse than memory cells.

V dropped 5 bases and J dropped 3 bases, with 14 bases sitting between them. The CDR3 runs to 14 residues. Germline CDR1 SEHNR, CDR2 FQNEAQ (reference sequence). The study took a few donor pairs, and their unstimulated naive, memory, effector memory and TEMRA subsets were sequenced. In each sample, 10^5 or so TCR templates were assayed. Measured with immunoSEQ multiplex PCR; TCRdb has only the in-frame clones, and not every one. The sample holds about 56,000 clones, about 98% seen once. The chain combines TRBV7-9 with TRBJ2-7; weak D call: TRBD2 (6 bases). The sample consisted of naive CD8+ T cells sorted from blood. This receptor was taken from a human donor in good health. The CDR3 is CASSLGAAGYEQYF. The DNA of the CDR3 is TGTGCCAGCAGCCTAGGGGCAGCGGGCTACGAGCAGTACTTC.